This entry lists 18 T cell receptor beta chains sequenced from one sample in a study of T-cell memory formation after mild COVID-19 (dated by TCRdb to 2020 to 2022). Receptor libraries were prepared by 5' RACE. The sequencing machine was an Illumina NovaSeq 6000. TCRdb trimmed the raw reads at Q25, called clones with MiXCR and kept productive beta chains. CDR3 protein sequences are deduplicated, and each keeps its most common genes and DNA. The sample data list approximately 180,000 distinct CDR3 sequences, and roughly 16% of these were observed just once. Jointly, the top ten make up around 2% of the sample. Sequences were obtained from PBMCs or a T cell subset sorted from them (not recorded which). The origin of the receptors is an adult woman who had mild COVID-19 (a few samples of this study predate the infection). The sample titles of this study are shuffled in the database, so cell type and time point are left out; the donor was told from shared clones.

This clonotype has more than one count but fewer than ten. This chain uses TRBV3-1 with TRBJ2-1; 9 positions match TRBD2. Germline CDR1 is LGHDT and CDR2 is YNNKEL (reference sequence). The CDR3 runs 15 residues. The V segment lost 4 bases and the J segment 8 bases; nucleotides outside the gene matches: 9. DNA for the CDR3: TGTGCCAGCAGCCCGGGAGGACTAGCGAGTTATGAGCAGTTCTTC. Translated: CASSPGGLASYEQFF.

This clonotype has a count of ten or more. This rearrangement joins TRBV5-8 to TRBJ2-3, with 9 nucleotides matching TRBD2. The CDR3 length is 15 residues. In germline, CDR1 is SGHTS, CDR2 YDEGEE. The ends lost 6 bases at V and 0 bases at J; junction bases unmatched: 5. The chain's CDR3 is CASNLAGPSTDTQYF. CDR3 bases: TGTGCCAGCAATCTAGCGGGGCCTAGCACAGATACGCAGTATTTT. Using reference TRBV5-8 and TRBJ2-3 for the parts outside the CDR3, the full variable domain is EAGVTQSPTHLIKTRGQQATLRCSPISGHTSVYWYQQALGLGLQFLLWYDEGEERNRGNFPPRFSGRQFPNYSSELNVNALELEDSALYLCASNLAGPSTDTQYFGPGTRLTVL.

V is TRBV15 and J is TRBJ1-2, with 8 positions matching TRBD1. V lost 0 bases, J lost 6 bases, and 6 bases stayed unmatched. The CDR3 consists of 15 residues. Germline V gene sequence: CDR1 LNHNV, CDR2 YYDKDF (reference sequence). The CDR3 region has the DNA TGTGCCACCAGCAGAGATTCAGGGGGCGGTAATGGCTACACCTTC. Translated, it gives CATSRDSGGGNGYTF. The variable domain in full, completed from reference TRBV15 and TRBJ1-2, reads DAMVIQNPRYQVTQFGKPVTLSCSQTLNHNVMYWYQQKSSQAPKLLFHYYDKDFNNEADTPDNFQSRRPNTSFCFLDIRSPGLGDTAMYLCATSRDSGGGNGYTFGSGTRLTVV.

The rearrangement uses TRBV20-1 and TRBJ2-3; 8 bases agree with TRBD2. CDR1 and CDR2 from the germline V gene are DFQATT and SNEGSKA (reference sequence). J lost 2 bases, V lost 6 bases, and 10 bases had no gene match. CDR3 length equals 15 residues. The CDR3 loop reads CSANTGTSITDTQYF. CDR3 nucleotide sequence: TGCAGTGCAAATACCGGGACTAGTATCACAGATACGCAGTATTTT.

The V call is TRBV12-3 or TRBV12-4, the J call TRBJ1-6; 9 bases match TRBD1. V shed 2 bases and J 6 bases; nucleotides not matched to a gene: 5. The CDR3 is 16 residues long. The CDR3 loop reads CASSLRGQGSNSPLHF. CDR3 nucleotides: TGTGCCAGCAGTTTAAGGGGACAGGGCTCTAATTCACCCCTCCACTTT.

In this sample, this clonotype turned up a few times. Written as DNA, the CDR3 is TGTGCCAGCAGCTTGGACTGGGGGCGGACTGAAGCTTTCTTT. Its translation is CASSLDWGRTEAFF. The rearrangement uses TRBV5-5 and TRBJ1-1; a possible D gene is TRBD1 (6 bases). The CDR3 spans 14 residues. V lost 0 bases to trimming and J lost 5 bases, with 11 bases between them. Germline V gene data show CDR1 as SGHKS and CDR2 as YYEKEE (reference sequence).

Many counts were recorded for this clonotype. This sequence joins TRBV4-1 and TRBJ2-2; 7 nucleotides line up with TRBD1. Germline trimming cut 1 base from V and 5 bases from J; bases unmatched to any gene: 10. There are 17 residues in the CDR3. Germline V gene sequence: CDR1 MGHRA, CDR2 YSYEKL. The CDR3 region is CASSQGLTGVKTGELFF. The DNA of the CDR3 is TGCGCCAGCAGCCAAGGCTTAACAGGGGTGAAGACCGGGGAGCTGTTTTTT.

This clonotype showed up just a few times. The chain combines TRBV6-1 with TRBJ1-6; no clear D gene. V was trimmed by 7 bases and J by 10 bases, leaving 20 bases between them. This CDR3 is 15 amino acids long. In germline, CDR1 is MNHNS, CDR2 SASEGT. This CDR3 is CASTPGNGVGSPLHF. The CDR3, as DNA: TGTGCCAGCACCCCCGGCAACGGGGTCGGATCACCCCTCCACTTT.

This clonotype showed up just a few times. This chain connects TRBV5-1 to TRBJ2-7, with a possible D match to TRBD2 (5 bases). CDR1 and CDR2 from the germline V gene are SGHRS and YFSETQ. The CDR3 covers 13 residues. Trimming shortened V by 4 bases and J by 9 bases, and 17 bases separated the two germline ends. The CDR3: CASSTEEGARQYF. Here the CDR3 DNA reads TGCGCCAGCAGCACGGAAGAGGGTGCGCGGCAGTACTTC.

As concerns this clonotype: The limits of the CDR3 on the DNA are not certain, so only TCRdb's listed CDR3 is given. V usage is TRBV21-1 and J usage is TRBJ2-5; TRBD1 was called by the table and not checked on the DNA. TRBV21-1 is shown as a pseudogene. The CDR3 contains 16 residues when both ends are counted. CDR3 amino acids: CASSLQVGQGATPQYF.

V and J are TRBV12-3 or TRBV12-4 and TRBJ1-5; TRBD1 is a possible D gene (6 bases). This CDR3 has 14 residues. Trimming cost V 3 bases and J 4 bases, with 10 bases left between them. The CDR3 region has the DNA TGTGCCAGCAGTTTCGGGACATCTAATCAGCCCCAGCATTTT. Its protein is CASSFGTSNQPQHF.

The chain joins TRBV7-3 to TRBJ2-7; 8 bases fit TRBD1. After removal of 5 bases from V and 5 bases from J, the junction contained 5 bases not matched to a gene. Germline CDR1 is SGHTA and CDR2 is FQGTGA. The CDR3 covers 13 residues. Written as DNA, the CDR3 is TGTGCCAGCAGCCCATCAGGGGGCGACGAGCAGTACTTC. Translated: CASSPSGGDEQYF.

In nucleotides, the CDR3 is TGTGCCAGCAGCTCAACTAGCGGGAGGGGCTCCTACGAGCAGTACTTC. This codes for CASSSTSGRGSYEQYF. This chain connects TRBV7-9 to TRBJ2-7; 13 nucleotides line up with TRBD2. This CDR3 region has 16 residues. Germline V gene lookup returns CDR1 SEHNR and CDR2 FQNEAQ (reference sequence). The junction had 3 bases not matched to a gene; V was cut back by 4 bases and J by 0 bases.

The gene calls are TRBV7-9 and TRBJ1-2, with D possibly TRBD1 on 5 matching bases. The CDR3 is 11 amino acids. Between the trimmed V and J ends, which lost 3 bases and 13 bases, there was a span of 12 bases. The germline V gene has CDR1 SEHNR and CDR2 FQNEAQ (reference sequence). The CDR3 coding sequence is TGTGCCAGCAGCTTCGGGACTTACCCCACCTTC. Translation gives CASSFGTYPTF.

The V and J genes are TRBV7-9 and TRBJ1-2, with TRBD1 identical over 8 bases. The V gene end was trimmed by 5 bases and the J gene end by 6 bases; junction bases not matched to a gene: 11. CDR1 and CDR2 from the germline V gene are SEHNR and FQNEAQ (reference sequence). The CDR3 has 15 amino acids. Here the CDR3 reads CASSDQGAGGHGYTF. The CDR3 DNA sequence: TGTGCCAGCAGCGACCAAGGGGCAGGGGGCCATGGCTACACCTTC.

The chain links TRBV7-2 to TRBJ2-7; D is undetermined. Trimming removed 5 bases at V and 5 bases at J, with 10 bases between. Germline V gene data show CDR1 as SGHTA and CDR2 as FQGNSA. The CDR3 consists of 12 residues. The CDR3 sequence is CASSRTRDEQYF. For the CDR3, the DNA is TGTGCCAGCAGCCGAACAAGGGACGAGCAGTACTTC.

The chain has TRBV12-3 or TRBV12-4 and TRBJ2-1; 7 nucleotides agree with TRBD1. The CDR3 consists of 16 residues. The J segment lost 2 bases and the V segment lost 0 bases, leaving 4 bases of the junction unmatched. The CDR3, as DNA: TGTGCCAGCAGTTTAGCCACAGGGGCGCCCTACAATGAGCAGTTCTTC. It specifies CASSLATGAPYNEQFF.

The chain recombines TRBV4-3 with TRBJ2-1; perhaps TRBD2 as D (6 bases). This CDR3 has 15 amino acids. Germline V gives CDR1 LGHNA, CDR2 YSLEER. Trimming stripped 4 bases from V and 4 bases from J, with 14 bases between. CDR3 sequence: CASSPRASAYNEQFF. CDR3 DNA sequence: TGCGCCAGCAGCCCCCGGGCTAGCGCGTACAATGAGCAGTTCTTC.